One sample yielded the 18 T cell receptor beta chains listed below, sequenced in a study of blood T cell repertoires in COVID-19. Method: immunoSEQ multiplex PCR; TCRdb's copy keeps in-frame clones and lacks some. The sample shows about 300,000 clones, around 89% of them seen only once. Sequenced material: peripheral blood. These receptors all stem from a woman in her twenties or thirties who had recovered from COVID-19.

J is TRBJ1-2 and V is TRBV28, with TRBD1 identical over 7 bases. The CDR3 has 16 amino acids. From germline, CDR1 is MDHEN and CDR2 SYDVKM. The ends lost 2 bases at V and 6 bases at J; junction bases unmatched: 12. CDR3 amino acids: CASSLGGDGTANGYTF. In DNA form, the CDR3 reads TGTGCCAGCAGTTTAGGCGGTGACGGGACAGCCAATGGCTACACCTTC.

The V call is TRBV5-5, the J call TRBJ2-1, with a possible D match to TRBD2 (6 bases). The CDR3 loop spans 17 amino acids. Germline-derived CDR1 and CDR2 are SGHKS and YYEKEE (reference sequence). V lost 1 base and J lost 0, with 14 bases in between. In nucleotides, the CDR3 is TGTGCCAGCAGCTTGTCGGACTACGAGAGCTCCTACAATGAGCAGTTCTTC. Its translation: CASSLSDYESSYNEQFF.

CDR3 nucleotides: TGTGCCAGCTCACCACGCAACGGAGACAATGAGCAGTTCTTC. Encoded protein: CASSPRNGDNEQFF. The rearrangement uses TRBV18 and TRBJ2-1; D is unresolved. Trimming took 1 base from V and 5 from J, leaving 9 bases between them. The length of the CDR3 is 14 residues. Germline V gene sequence: CDR1 KGHSH, CDR2 LQKENI.

The J gene is TRBJ2-1, the V gene TRBV29-1, with a tentative D call TRBD2 (5 bases). Germline V lookup: CDR1 SQVTM, CDR2 ANQGSEA. Trimming removed 2 bases from V and 4 bases from J, with 6 bases in between. CDR3 length: 12 amino acids. CDR3: CSVESGYNEQFF. Here the CDR3 DNA reads TGCAGCGTTGAAAGCGGATACAATGAGCAGTTCTTC.

The sample holds a few counts of this clone. The chain joins TRBV4-3 to TRBJ1-2; D is ambiguous. This CDR3 comprises 12 residues. Trimming cost V 1 base and J 5 bases, with 5 bases left between them. From germline, CDR1 is LGHNA and CDR2 YSLEER. The CDR3 DNA reads as TGCGCCAGCAGCCAAGTCGGGTATGGCTACACCTTC. Its protein is CASSQVGYGYTF.

Details on this clone: Other DNA sequences of this sample code for an identical CDR3. This sequence joins TRBV3-1 (or the pseudogene TRBV3-2) and TRBJ2-7, with D perhaps matching TRBD1 (5 bases). CDR3 length: 13 residues. Germline CDR1 is LGHDT and CDR2 is YNNKEL (reference sequence). The V and J ends lost 1 base and 3 bases respectively, with 7 bases between them. CDR3 DNA: TGTGCCAGCAGCCAAGGTCAGGGCTACGAGCAGTACTTC. It encodes CASSQGQGYEQYF.

The chain links TRBV2 to TRBJ2-7; D perhaps matches TRBD1 (6 bases). V was shortened by 4 bases and J by 2 bases, with 12 bases between the two germline ends. CDR1 and CDR2 from the germline V gene are SNHLY and FYNNEI. The CDR3 length is 14 residues. This chain's CDR3 is CASSVAQGTYEQYF. In DNA form, the CDR3 reads TGTGCCAGCAGTGTGGCACAGGGAACCTACGAGCAGTACTTC.

V and J are TRBV28 and TRBJ1-5, with 10 nucleotides matching TRBD1. CDR1 is MDHEN and CDR2 is SYDVKM in the germline V gene. Trimming removed 6 bases from V and 5 bases from J; junction bases left unmatched: 10. The CDR3 totals 16 residues. The CDR3 sequence: CASRPAGQGEDQPQHF. The DNA of the CDR3 is TGTGCCAGCAGACCGGCCGGACAGGGGGAGGATCAGCCCCAGCATTTT.

This clone appeared once. The chain combines TRBV5-6 with TRBJ2-5; maybe TRBD2 (6 bases). Deletions cut 0 bases from V and 9 bases from J, with 15 bases between. The CDR3 is made up of 14 amino acids. Germline CDR1 is SGHDT and CDR2 is YYEEEE. The DNA for the CDR3 is TGTGCCAGCAGCTTGGTAAAGGGCCCGGGGGCCCAGTACTTC. Residues: CASSLVKGPGAQYF.

The rearrangement links TRBV24-1 to TRBJ2-5; a weak D match, TRBD2 (6 bases). The CDR3 has 16 amino acids. V was clipped by 2 bases and J by 1 base, with 13 bases between them. Germline V lookup: CDR1 KGHDR, CDR2 SFDVKD. The CDR3 nucleotides read TGTGCCACCAGTGATTCGGGCGGGGTTACCCAAGAGACCCAGTACTTC. Translation: CATSDSGGVTQETQYF.

The chain links TRBV12-3 or TRBV12-4 to TRBJ1-1, with TRBD1 as a possible D gene (5 bases). There are 13 residues in the CDR3. V was cut by 5 bases and J by 3 bases, with 10 bases left in between. CDR3 sequence: CASSPSGYTEAFF. The CDR3 region has the DNA TGTGCCAGCAGTCCGTCAGGGTACACTGAAGCTTTCTTT.

This clone was seen a single time. This rearrangement joins TRBV7-8 to TRBJ1-1, with 11 bases that match TRBD1. The CDR3 sequence is 15 residues long. Germline CDR1 reads SGHVS; CDR2 reads FQNEAQ. Trimming at V came to 4 bases and at J to 10 bases, leaving 11 bases not matched to a gene. The CDR3 DNA reads TGTGCCAGCAGCTCCGACCAGGGACAGGGGGTGAGAGCTTTCTTT. Translated, it gives CASSSDQGQGVRAFF.

The CDR3 spells CASSSPTQGFNEQYF. In DNA form, the CDR3 reads TGTGCCAGCAGTTCCCCGACGCAGGGGTTCAACGAGCAGTACTTC. The V and J genes are TRBV14 and TRBJ2-7; perhaps TRBD1 as D (6 bases). Trimming removed 6 bases from V and 5 bases from J, with 20 bases in between. Germline V CDR1 and CDR2: SGHDN, FVKESK. This CDR3 has 15 amino acids.

The chain uses TRBV4-1 and TRBJ2-6, with D unresolved. With 1 base removed from V and 1 base from J, the gap between germline ends came to 20 bases. CDR1 is MGHRA, CDR2 YSYEKL, per germline. The CDR3 has 20 amino acids. Here the CDR3 reads CASSQAPRSGHYSGANVLTF. Written as DNA, the CDR3 is TGCGCCAGCAGCCAAGCACCACGTTCGGGTCATTATTCTGGGGCCAACGTCCTGACTTTC.

The chain links TRBV18 to TRBJ2-7, with 9 bases identical to TRBD1. This CDR3 has 14 residues. Germline V gene data show CDR1 as KGHSH and CDR2 as LQKENI. With 1 base clipped from V and 6 bases from J, the junction kept 4 bases outside the gene matches. The CDR3 sequence: CASSPRDRAAEQYF. The CDR3 bases are TGTGCCAGCTCACCACGGGACAGGGCCGCCGAGCAGTACTTC. The full variable domain, its missing parts supplied by reference TRBV18 and TRBJ2-7, is NAGVMQNPRHLVRRRGQEARLRCSPMKGHSHVYWYRQLPEEGLKFMVYLQKENIIDESGMPKERFSAEFPKEGPSILRIQQVVRGDSAAYFCASSPRDRAAEQYFGPGTRLTVT.

V and J are TRBV2 and TRBJ2-5; D ambiguous. V lost 4 bases and J lost 4, with 10 bases in between. The CDR3 totals 13 residues. Germline CDR1 SNHLY, CDR2 FYNNEI. The CDR3 DNA reads TGTGCCAGCAGTGGAGATAGCTTAGAGACCCAGTACTTC. Translation: CASSGDSLETQYF.

This chain uses TRBV18 with TRBJ1-2; D unresolved. V gave up 6 bases and J gave up 8 bases, with 16 bases separating them. Per the germline V gene, CDR1 is KGHSH and CDR2 is LQKENI. The CDR3 is 13 residues long. For the CDR3, the DNA is TGTGCCAGCTCGTCCACTCGTGGGGAGGGCTACACCTTC. Its translation: CASSSTRGEGYTF.

This clone showed up many times. This chain uses TRBV7-8 with TRBJ1-5; 7 bases are shared with TRBD1. The ends lost 3 bases at V and 7 bases at J; junction bases unmatched: 9. This CDR3 comprises 15 residues. The germline CDR1 and CDR2 sequences are SGHVS and FQNEAQ. In DNA, the CDR3 is TGTGCCAGCAGCTTCGGAGGGGGCGAGGGACAGCCCCAGCATTTT. It specifies CASSFGGGEGQPQHF.